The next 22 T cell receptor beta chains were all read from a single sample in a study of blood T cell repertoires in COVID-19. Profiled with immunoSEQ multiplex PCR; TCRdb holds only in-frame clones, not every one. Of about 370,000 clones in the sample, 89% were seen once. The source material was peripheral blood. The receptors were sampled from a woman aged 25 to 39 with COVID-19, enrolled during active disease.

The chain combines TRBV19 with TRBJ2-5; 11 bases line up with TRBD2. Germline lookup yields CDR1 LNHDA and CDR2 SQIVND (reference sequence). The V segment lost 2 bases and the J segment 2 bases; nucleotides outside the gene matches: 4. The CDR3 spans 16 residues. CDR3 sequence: CASSILGTSGQETQYF. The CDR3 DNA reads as TGTGCCAGTAGTATATTGGGGACTAGCGGTCAAGAGACCCAGTACTTC. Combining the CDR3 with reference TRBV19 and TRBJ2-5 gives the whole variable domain DGGITQSPKYLFRKEGQNVTLSCEQNLNHDAMYWYRQDPGQGLRLIYYSQIVNDFQKGDIAEGYSVSREKKESFPLTVTSAQKNPTAFYLCASSILGTSGQETQYFGPGTRLLVL.

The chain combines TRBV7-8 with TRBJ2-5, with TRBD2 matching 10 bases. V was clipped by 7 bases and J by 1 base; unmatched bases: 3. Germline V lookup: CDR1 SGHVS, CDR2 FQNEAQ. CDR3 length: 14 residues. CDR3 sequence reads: CASISGGTQETQYF. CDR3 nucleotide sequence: TGTGCCAGCATTAGCGGGGGGACCCAAGAGACCCAGTACTTC.

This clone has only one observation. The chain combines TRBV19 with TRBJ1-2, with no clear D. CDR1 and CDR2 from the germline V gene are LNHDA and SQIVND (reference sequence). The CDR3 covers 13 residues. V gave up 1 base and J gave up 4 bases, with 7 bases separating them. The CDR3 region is CASSIGAGYGYTF. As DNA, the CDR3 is TGTGCCAGTAGTATAGGAGCCGGCTATGGCTACACCTTC.

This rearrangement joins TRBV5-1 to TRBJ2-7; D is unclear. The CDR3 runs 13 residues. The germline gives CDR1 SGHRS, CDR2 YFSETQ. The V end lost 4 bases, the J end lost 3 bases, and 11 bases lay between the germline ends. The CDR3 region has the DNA TGCGCCAGCAGCCGTGACTCTGGCTACGAGCAGTACGTC. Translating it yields CASSRDSGYEQYV.

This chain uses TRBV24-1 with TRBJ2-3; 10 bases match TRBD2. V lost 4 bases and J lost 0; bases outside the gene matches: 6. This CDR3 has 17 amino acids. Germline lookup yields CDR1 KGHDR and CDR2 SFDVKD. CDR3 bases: TGTGCCACCAGTGAAGGACTAGCGGATTCTAGCACAGATACGCAGTATTTT. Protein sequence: CATSEGLADSSTDTQYF.

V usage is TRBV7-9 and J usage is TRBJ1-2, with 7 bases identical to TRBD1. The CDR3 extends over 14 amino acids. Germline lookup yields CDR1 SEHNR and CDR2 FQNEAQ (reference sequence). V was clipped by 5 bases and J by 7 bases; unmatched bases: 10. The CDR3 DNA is TGTGCCAGCAGCACCCGGACAGGCCAGGGTGGCTACACCTTC. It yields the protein CASSTRTGQGGYTF.

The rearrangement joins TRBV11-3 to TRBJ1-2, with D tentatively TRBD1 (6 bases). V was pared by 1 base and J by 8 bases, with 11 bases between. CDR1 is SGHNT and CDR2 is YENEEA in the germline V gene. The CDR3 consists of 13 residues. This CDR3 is CASSLVGADGYTF. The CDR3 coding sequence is TGTGCCAGCAGCTTAGTGGGGGCGGACGGCTACACCTTC.

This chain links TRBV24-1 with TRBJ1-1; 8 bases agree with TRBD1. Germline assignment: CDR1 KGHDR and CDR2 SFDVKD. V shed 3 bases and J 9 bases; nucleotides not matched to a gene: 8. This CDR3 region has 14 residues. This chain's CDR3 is CATSDRAGGRQAFF. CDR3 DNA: TGTGCCACCAGTGATAGGGCAGGGGGCCGCCAAGCTTTCTTT.

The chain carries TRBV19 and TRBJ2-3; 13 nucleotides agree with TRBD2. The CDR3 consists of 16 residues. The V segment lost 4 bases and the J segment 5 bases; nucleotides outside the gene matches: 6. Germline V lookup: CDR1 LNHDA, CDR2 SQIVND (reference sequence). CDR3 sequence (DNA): TGTGCCAGTAGTACGACTAGCGGGAGGCCTGGAGATACGCAGTATTTT. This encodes CASSTTSGRPGDTQYF.

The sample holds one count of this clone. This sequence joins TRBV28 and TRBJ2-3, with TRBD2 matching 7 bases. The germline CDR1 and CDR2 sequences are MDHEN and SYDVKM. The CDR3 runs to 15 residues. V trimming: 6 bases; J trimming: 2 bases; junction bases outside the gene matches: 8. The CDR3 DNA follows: TGTGCCAGCAGCAAGGGAGGGGCCACCACAGATACGCAGTATTTT. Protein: CASSKGGATTDTQYF. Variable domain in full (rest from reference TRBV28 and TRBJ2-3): DVKVTQSSRYLVKRTGEKVFLECVQDMDHENMFWYRQDPGLGLRLIYFSYDVKMKEKGDIPEGYSVSREKKERFSLILESASTNQTSMYLCASSKGGATTDTQYFGPGTRLTVL.

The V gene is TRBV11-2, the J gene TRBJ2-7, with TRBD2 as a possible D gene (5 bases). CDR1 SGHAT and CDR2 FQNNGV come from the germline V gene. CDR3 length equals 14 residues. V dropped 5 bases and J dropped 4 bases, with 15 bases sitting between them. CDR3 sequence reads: CASSLGGPPYEQYV. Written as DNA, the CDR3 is TGTGCCAGCAGCCTGGGCGGGCCCCCTTACGAGCAGTACGTC.

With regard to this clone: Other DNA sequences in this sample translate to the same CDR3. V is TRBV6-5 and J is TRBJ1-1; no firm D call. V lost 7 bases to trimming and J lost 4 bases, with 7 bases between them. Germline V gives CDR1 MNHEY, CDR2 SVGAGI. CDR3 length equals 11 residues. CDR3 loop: CASTRGTEAFF. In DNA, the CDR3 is TGTGCCAGCACCCGGGGCACTGAAGCTTTCTTT.

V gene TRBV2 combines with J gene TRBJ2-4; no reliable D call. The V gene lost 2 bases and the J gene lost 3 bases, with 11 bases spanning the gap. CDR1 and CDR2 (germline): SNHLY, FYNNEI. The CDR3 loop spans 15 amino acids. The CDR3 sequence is CASSEFVVSKNIQYF. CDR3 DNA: TGTGCCAGCAGTGAATTCGTTGTCAGCAAAAACATTCAGTACTTC.

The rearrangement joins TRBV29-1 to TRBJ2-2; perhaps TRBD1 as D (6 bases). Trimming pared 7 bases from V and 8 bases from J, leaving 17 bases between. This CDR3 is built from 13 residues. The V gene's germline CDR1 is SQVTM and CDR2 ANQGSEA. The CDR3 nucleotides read TGCAGCGCTCACGGGACATCAAAGGGGGAGCTGTTTTTT. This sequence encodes CSAHGTSKGELFF.

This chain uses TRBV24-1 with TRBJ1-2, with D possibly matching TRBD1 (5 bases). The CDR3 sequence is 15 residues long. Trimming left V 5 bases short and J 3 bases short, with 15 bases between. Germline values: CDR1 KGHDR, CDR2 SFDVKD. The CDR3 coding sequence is TGTGCCACCAGTGCGGCGCAGGGCGTCGACTATGGCTACACCTTC. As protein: CATSAAQGVDYGYTF.

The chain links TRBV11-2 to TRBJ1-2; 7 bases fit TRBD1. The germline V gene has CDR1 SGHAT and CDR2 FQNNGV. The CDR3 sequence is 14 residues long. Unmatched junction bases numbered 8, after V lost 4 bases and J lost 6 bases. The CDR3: CASSSRQGRDGYTF. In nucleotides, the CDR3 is TGTGCCAGCAGCTCGAGACAGGGAAGGGATGGCTACACCTTC.

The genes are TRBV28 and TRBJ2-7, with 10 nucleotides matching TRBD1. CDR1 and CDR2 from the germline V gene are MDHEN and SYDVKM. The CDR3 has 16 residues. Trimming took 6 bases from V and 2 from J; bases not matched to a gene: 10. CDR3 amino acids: CASSPVRTGGPYEQYF. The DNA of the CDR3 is TGTGCCAGCAGCCCGGTGAGGACAGGGGGGCCCTACGAGCAGTACTTC. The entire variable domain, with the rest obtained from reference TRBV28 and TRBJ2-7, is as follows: DVKVTQSSRYLVKRTGEKVFLECVQDMDHENMFWYRQDPGLGLRLIYFSYDVKMKEKGDIPEGYSVSREKKERFSLILESASTNQTSMYLCASSPVRTGGPYEQYFGPGTRLTVT.

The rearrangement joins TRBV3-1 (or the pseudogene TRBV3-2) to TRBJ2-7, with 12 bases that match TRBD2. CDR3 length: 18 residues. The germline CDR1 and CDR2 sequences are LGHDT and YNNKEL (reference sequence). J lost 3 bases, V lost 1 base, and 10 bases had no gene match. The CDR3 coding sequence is TGTGCCAGCAGCCAAGTGCCCACTAGCGGGGGGTGGGGCTACGAGCAGTACTTC. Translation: CASSQVPTSGGWGYEQYF.

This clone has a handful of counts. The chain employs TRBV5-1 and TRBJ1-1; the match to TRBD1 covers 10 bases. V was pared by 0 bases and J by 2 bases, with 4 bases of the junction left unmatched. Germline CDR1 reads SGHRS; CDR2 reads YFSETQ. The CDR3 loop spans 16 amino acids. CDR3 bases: TGCGCCAGCAGCTTGGCGCGGGACAGGGGTAACACTGAAGCTTTCTTT. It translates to CASSLARDRGNTEAFF.

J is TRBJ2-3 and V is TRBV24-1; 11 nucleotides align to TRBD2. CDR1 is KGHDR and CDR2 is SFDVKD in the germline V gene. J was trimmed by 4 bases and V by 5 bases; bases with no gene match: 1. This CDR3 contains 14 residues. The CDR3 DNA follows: TGTGCCACCAGTGGTAGCGGGGGGGCAGATACGCAGTATTTT. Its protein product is CATSGSGGADTQYF.

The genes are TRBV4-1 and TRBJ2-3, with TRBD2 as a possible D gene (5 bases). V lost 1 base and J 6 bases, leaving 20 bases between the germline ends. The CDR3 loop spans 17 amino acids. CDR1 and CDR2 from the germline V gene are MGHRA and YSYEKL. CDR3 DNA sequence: TGCGCCAGCAGCCAAGGCGCCGGACTGGCCCAGTTCGATACGCAGTATTTT. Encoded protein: CASSQGAGLAQFDTQYF.

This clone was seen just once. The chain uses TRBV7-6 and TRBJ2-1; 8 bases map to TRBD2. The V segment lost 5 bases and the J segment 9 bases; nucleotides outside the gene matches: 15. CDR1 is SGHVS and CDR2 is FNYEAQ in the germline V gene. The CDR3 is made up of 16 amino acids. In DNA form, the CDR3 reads TGTGCCAGCAGCGCATACGTGACGGGAGGGCTGTCTGAGCAGTTCTTC. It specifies CASSAYVTGGLSEQFF.